Below, one T cell receptor (beta chain) is given with its context. No antigen is known for it. These data come from a study of T cell responses to AZD1222 COVID-19 vaccine. Turning to the study itself: Second-dose schedules of about 4 or about 12 weeks were combined. Findings and caveats of the study: At 160-218 and 743-854, vaccine-associated CD4 TCRs were dominant, and they spanned spike. Spike-specific TCR breadth and depth rose after two AZD1222 doses.

Generated by immunoSEQ multiplex PCR, the TCRdb table keeps only in-frame clones and is missing some. The repertoire holds about 130,000 clones, 86% seen once, with about a fifth in the top ten. The clonotype originates from an adult in good health. Sequenced here: peripheral blood, sampled on day 0 of AZD1222 vaccination.

Written as DNA, the CDR3 is TGTGCCAGCAGCCAAGAGGGCAACTACAATGAGCAGTTCTTC. Translation: CASSQEGNYNEQFF. The chain employs TRBV4-2 and TRBJ2-1; D is undetermined. With 0 bases removed from V and 3 bases from J, the gap between germline ends came to 6 bases. Germline loops: CDR1 LGHNA, CDR2 YNFKEQ. CDR3 length: 14 amino acids.